This TCR beta chain was documented in a study of blood T cell repertoires in COVID-19. Germline CDR1 and CDR2: LNHDA and SQIVND (reference sequence). There are 15 residues in the CDR3. V dropped 4 bases and J dropped 3 bases, with 10 bases sitting between them. Authors' data handling: Reference gene primer amplification in the assay estimated nucleated cell counts. The protocol was immunoSEQ multiplex PCR, while the TCRdb copy is restricted to in-frame clones and leaves out a portion. V and J calls and clone size follow that table, whereas D and trimming were derived from the DNA. The table shows roughly 100,000 clones, with just under 95% occurring only once.

This chain uses TRBV19 with TRBJ2-6; D gene unclear. Sequencing was carried out using peripheral blood. The source of this sequence is a woman in her fifties or sixties with COVID-19, enrolled during active disease. The CDR3 region is CASSTGLFGANVLTF. DNA of the CDR3: TGTGCCAGTAGTACAGGTTTGTTTGGGGCCAACGTCCTGACTTTC.